Sequencing of this T cell receptor (beta chain) was carried out in a study of blood T cell repertoires in COVID-19. For the study at large: Collection of acute and convalescent COVID-19 samples took place in the United States, Italy and Spain.

This table comes from immunoSEQ multiplex PCR, and its TCRdb copy is limited to in-frame clones, with some not included. This table has roughly 170,000 clones, 65% to 85% appearing once. Germline V lookup: CDR1 LGHNA, CDR2 YNFKEQ. CDR3 length: 16 amino acids. V lost 0 bases to trimming and J lost 0 bases, with 12 bases between them. The receptor's source is a woman between 40 and 55 years old with acute COVID-19. Material: PBMCs or T cells enriched from blood (not recorded which). The chain links TRBV4-2 to TRBJ2-7; D is uncertain. CDR3 residues: CASSQELSAYSYEQYF. DNA of the CDR3: TGTGCCAGCAGCCAAGAATTGAGCGCCTACTCCTACGAGCAGTACTTC.